These 4 T cell receptor beta chains originate from one sample sequenced in a study of T cells in women clearing cervical HPV infection. TCRdb's copy holds only in-frame clones and misses some; the assay was immunoSEQ multiplex PCR. The sample data list approximately 35,000 clones. Sequencing was carried out using blood buffy coat. The source of these receptors is a woman aged 18-69 years with a cervical HPV16 infection that either progressed to CIN3+ or cleared (not recorded which).

Note on this clone: The read terminates 3 residues ahead of where the CDR3 ends, so the germline J gene completes it. The chain combines TRBV29-1 with TRBJ2-3; D may be TRBD1 (6 bases). The CDR3 loop spans 14 amino acids. Germline CDR1 SQVTM, CDR2 ANQGSEA. The sequenced part of the CDR3 DNA is TGCAGCGTTACCGTACAGGGATTAAATCAGCCG. This encodes CSVTVQGLNQP. In full, the CDR3 reads CSVTVQGLNQPQYF.

Of note for this clone: The CDR3 end lies 3 residues beyond the end of the read and is filled in from the germline J gene. The chain uses TRBV20-1 and TRBJ2-2; D tentatively reads TRBD1 or TRBD2 (6 bases each). Germline CDR1 and CDR2: DFQATT and SNEGSKA (reference sequence). CDR3 length: 14 residues. Trimming pared 6 bases from V and 2 bases from J, leaving 13 bases between. The covered CDR3 bases are TGCAGTGCAAAAGGAGGGGGAAACACCGGGGAG. Translation: CSAKGGGNTGE. In full, the CDR3 is CSAKGGGNTGELFF.

On this clone: The DNA ends 3 residues before the CDR3 does, and the rest of the CDR3 is filled in from the germline J gene. The J gene is TRBJ2-2, the V gene TRBV7-9; D is possibly TRBD1 (5 bases). Looked up from germline, CDR1 is SEHNR and CDR2 is FQNEAQ (reference sequence). Trimming left V 1 base short and J 5 bases short, with 11 bases between. The CDR3 sequence is 15 residues long. CDR3 DNA, as far as it was read: TGTGCCAGCAGCTTAGGGGGCAGGTGGACCGGGGAG. This encodes CASSLGGRWTGE. The entire CDR3 protein reads CASSLGGRWTGELFF.

Of note for this clone: The read falls 3 residues short of the CDR3 end, and the missing part is taken from the germline J gene. This rearrangement joins TRBV20-1 to TRBJ2-1, with D perhaps TRBD2 (6 bases). The V and J ends lost 5 bases and 1 base respectively, with 9 bases between them. This CDR3 has 13 residues. The germline CDR1 and CDR2 sequences are DFQATT and SNEGSKA (reference sequence). CDR3 sequence: CSASGTSYNEQFF. CDR3 DNA (partial): TGCAGTGCTTCCGGGACTTCCTACAATGAG.